This is a list of T cell receptor beta chains from one sample in a study of blood T cell repertoires in COVID-19. Sequenced by immunoSEQ multiplex PCR; TCRdb stores in-frame clones only, minus some. This table holds about 180,000 clones, around 83% found once. The sequenced sample was peripheral blood. The receptors were gathered from a woman aged 70-85 years with COVID-19, enrolled during active disease. Each CDR3 is given with its conserved first and last residue. The D gene is left open where the match is weak. Expanded clones get a size class; other rows say once, few or many, or leave the size out.

V gene: TRBV7-3
J gene: TRBJ2-1
D gene: TRBD2
CDR3 length: 13
clone size: -
CDR3 DNA: TGTGCCAGCGCAGCGGGAGTCCACAATGAGCAGTTCTTC
CDR3 protein: CASAAGVHNEQFF

V gene: TRBV27
J gene: TRBJ2-1
D gene: -
CDR3 length: 13
clone size: -
CDR3 DNA: TGTGCCAGCAGGAGCGCAACCTACAATGAGCAGTTCTTC
CDR3 protein: CASRSATYNEQFF

V gene: TRBV5-1
J gene: TRBJ1-1
D gene: -
CDR3 length: 15
clone size: -
CDR3 DNA: TGCGCCAGCAGCTCCGAGCCAAGAAAGAACACTGAAGCTTTCTTT
CDR3 protein: CASSSEPRKNTEAFF

V gene: TRBV3-1/TRBV3-2
J gene: TRBJ1-3
D gene: -
CDR3 length: 13
clone size: -
CDR3 DNA: TGTGCCAGCACGACAGTCTCTGGAAACACCATATATTTT
CDR3 protein: CASTTVSGNTIYF

V gene: TRBV2
J gene: TRBJ1-2
D gene: TRBD1
CDR3 length: 13
clone size: -
CDR3 DNA: TGTGCCAGCAGTGGTACAGGGGACTATGGCTACACCTTC
CDR3 protein: CASSGTGDYGYTF

V gene: TRBV7-2
J gene: TRBJ1-3
D gene: -
CDR3 length: 16
clone size: -
CDR3 DNA: TGTGCCAGCAGCTTAGAGGGCTCAGGGGCGATTGGCACCATATATTTT
CDR3 protein: CASSLEGSGAIGTIYF

V gene: TRBV19
J gene: TRBJ2-2
D gene: TRBD2
CDR3 length: 13
clone size: -
CDR3 DNA: TGTGCCAGCGGAGCGGGAGAAACCGGGGAGCTGTTTTTT
CDR3 protein: CASGAGETGELFF

V gene: TRBV5-1
J gene: TRBJ1-3
D gene: -
CDR3 length: 16
clone size: -
CDR3 DNA: TGCGCCAGCAGCTTGGGAGGGACTGAGACTGGAAACACCATATATTTT
CDR3 protein: CASSLGGTETGNTIYF

V gene: TRBV7-2
J gene: TRBJ2-3
D gene: TRBD2
CDR3 length: 17
clone size: -
CDR3 DNA: TGTGCCAGCAGCTTAGTCGGTCTAGCGGGGCTCTTAGATACGCAGTATTTT
CDR3 protein: CASSLVGLAGLLDTQYF

V gene: TRBV7-3
J gene: TRBJ2-5
D gene: TRBD2
CDR3 length: 15
clone size: -
CDR3 DNA: TGTGCCAGCAGCCCAACTAGCGGGAGCGTAGAGACCCAGTACTTC
CDR3 protein: CASSPTSGSVETQYF

V gene: TRBV29-1
J gene: TRBJ2-1
D gene: TRBD1
CDR3 length: 14
clone size: once
CDR3 DNA: TGCAGCGTTGCGGGACAGGGGGCGTGGAATGAGCAGTTCTTC
CDR3 protein: CSVAGQGAWNEQFF

V gene: TRBV7-9
J gene: TRBJ2-7
D gene: TRBD2
CDR3 length: 16
clone size: -
CDR3 DNA: TGTGCCAGCAGCTTAGCGGGACTAGCGGCATCCTACGAGCAGTACTTC
CDR3 protein: CASSLAGLAASYEQYF

V gene: TRBV6-6
J gene: TRBJ1-1
D gene: -
CDR3 length: 14
clone size: once
CDR3 DNA: TGTGCCAGCAGATTAGACACGTCGAACACTGAAGCTTTCTTT
CDR3 protein: CASRLDTSNTEAFF

V gene: TRBV28
J gene: TRBJ1-1
D gene: -
CDR3 length: 15
clone size: -
CDR3 DNA: TGTGCCAGCAGTTTGGAGATGAGGAGGGGCACTGAAGCTTTCTTT
CDR3 protein: CASSLEMRRGTEAFF

V gene: TRBV29-1
J gene: TRBJ2-5
D gene: -
CDR3 length: 12
clone size: -
CDR3 DNA: TGCAGCGTTGTTGGCCTAGCGGAGACCCAGTACTTC
CDR3 protein: CSVVGLAETQYF

V gene: TRBV7-2
J gene: TRBJ2-2
D gene: -
CDR3 length: 15
clone size: few
CDR3 DNA: TGTGCCAGCAGCTTAAGCGGAGGTAGTGCCGGGGAGCTGTTTTTT
CDR3 protein: CASSLSGGSAGELFF

V gene: TRBV28
J gene: TRBJ2-5
D gene: TRBD1
CDR3 length: 13
clone size: once
CDR3 DNA: TGTGCCAGCAGGCCTACAGGGGATGAGACCCAGTACTTC
CDR3 protein: CASRPTGDETQYF

V gene: TRBV18
J gene: TRBJ2-1
D gene: -
CDR3 length: 16
clone size: -
CDR3 DNA: TGTGCCAGCTCACCTAGTTCCGGAGTCTCCTACAATGAGCAGTTCTTC
CDR3 protein: CASSPSSGVSYNEQFF

V gene: TRBV27
J gene: TRBJ2-7
D gene: TRBD2
CDR3 length: 14
clone size: -
CDR3 DNA: TGTGCCAGCATCAAGACTAGCGGCTTTTACGAGCAGTACTTC
CDR3 protein: CASIKTSGFYEQYF

V gene: TRBV7-9
J gene: TRBJ2-5
D gene: TRBD2
CDR3 length: 15
clone size: -
CDR3 DNA: TGTGCCAGCAGCCTCTCGACAGCGGGAGCGGAGACCCAGTACTTC
CDR3 protein: CASSLSTAGAETQYF

V gene: TRBV6-6
J gene: TRBJ1-1
D gene: -
CDR3 length: 15
clone size: -
CDR3 DNA: TGTGCCAGCAGTACCGACAGGTTACTTGACACTGAAGCTTTCTTT
CDR3 protein: CASSTDRLLDTEAFF

V gene: TRBV11-3
J gene: TRBJ2-2
D gene: TRBD2
CDR3 length: 18
clone size: -
CDR3 DNA: TGTGCCAGCAGCCCAATGGGACTAGCGGGAGATGGAGGCGGGGAGCTGTTTTTT
CDR3 protein: CASSPMGLAGDGGGELFF

V gene: TRBV18
J gene: TRBJ1-1
D gene: TRBD1
CDR3 length: 15
clone size: once
CDR3 DNA: TGTGCCAGCTCACCTATGATAGGACAGGGAAGCGAAGCTTTCTTT
CDR3 protein: CASSPMIGQGSEAFF

V gene: TRBV30
J gene: TRBJ1-3
D gene: -
CDR3 length: 13
clone size: -
CDR3 DNA: TGTGCCTGGAGTGTACGGGCGGGGAACACCATATATTTT
CDR3 protein: CAWSVRAGNTIYF

V gene: TRBV28
J gene: TRBJ1-2
D gene: -
CDR3 length: 14
clone size: -
CDR3 DNA: TGTGCCAGCAGTATGGCAGGAATGAACTATGGCTACACCTTC
CDR3 protein: CASSMAGMNYGYTF

V gene: TRBV5-1
J gene: TRBJ2-3
D gene: -
CDR3 length: 14
clone size: -
CDR3 DNA: TGCGCCAGCAGCTTGGAATTTCAAGGGGCCTCAGTGTATTTT
CDR3 protein: CASSLEFQGASVYF

V gene: TRBV6-5
J gene: TRBJ2-1
D gene: -
CDR3 length: 15
clone size: -
CDR3 DNA: TGTGCCAGCAGTCTCGACAGTCTCTCCTACAATGAGCAGTTCTTC
CDR3 protein: CASSLDSLSYNEQFF

V gene: TRBV11-2
J gene: TRBJ2-5
D gene: TRBD1
CDR3 length: 15
clone size: -
CDR3 DNA: TGTGCCAGCAGCACGACAGCGGGACAGGGCAAGACCCAGTACTTC
CDR3 protein: CASSTTAGQGKTQYF

V gene: TRBV5-1
J gene: TRBJ2-2
D gene: -
CDR3 length: 16
clone size: -
CDR3 DNA: TGCGCCAGCAGCCCCCTGAGCCCGACAAACACCGGGGAGCTGTTTTTT
CDR3 protein: CASSPLSPTNTGELFF

V gene: TRBV5-4
J gene: TRBJ1-4
D gene: TRBD1
CDR3 length: 15
clone size: -
CDR3 DNA: TGTGCCAGCAGCTCAGAGGGACAGGGGGCGGGAAAACTGTTTTTT
CDR3 protein: CASSSEGQGAGKLFF

V gene: TRBV5-1
J gene: TRBJ1-2
D gene: -
CDR3 length: 13
clone size: -
CDR3 DNA: TGCGCCAGCAGCCCGGAGGGCTTCAGTGGCTACACCTTC
CDR3 protein: CASSPEGFSGYTF

V gene: TRBV7-3
J gene: TRBJ2-1
D gene: TRBD2
CDR3 length: 15
clone size: -
CDR3 DNA: TGTGCCAGCAGGCCGGCTAGCGGGCCCTACAATGAGCAGTTCTTC
CDR3 protein: CASRPASGPYNEQFF

V gene: TRBV2
J gene: TRBJ2-1
D gene: TRBD2
CDR3 length: 16
clone size: -
CDR3 DNA: TGTGCCAGCAGTAGTAGCGGGAGTCCCTTCTACAATGAGCAGTTCTTC
CDR3 protein: CASSSSGSPFYNEQFF

V gene: TRBV4-1
J gene: TRBJ1-3
D gene: -
CDR3 length: 15
clone size: -
CDR3 DNA: TGCGCCAGCAGCCAGACGAGGGATTCCGGAAACACCATATATTTT
CDR3 protein: CASSQTRDSGNTIYF

V gene: TRBV5-6
J gene: TRBJ2-2
D gene: TRBD2
CDR3 length: 16
clone size: once
CDR3 DNA: TGTGCCAGCAGCTTGAGGCCTAGCGGAAAGACCGGGGAGCTGTTTTTT
CDR3 protein: CASSLRPSGKTGELFF

V gene: TRBV27
J gene: TRBJ1-6
D gene: -
CDR3 length: 16
clone size: few
CDR3 DNA: TGTGCCAGCAGACCCAGTCGGGGGGCGCCTTGGTCACCCCTCCACTTT
CDR3 protein: CASRPSRGAPWSPLHF

V gene: TRBV10-1
J gene: TRBJ2-1
D gene: TRBD2
CDR3 length: 13
clone size: -
CDR3 DNA: TGCGCCAGCAGAGCGGGAGGGCCGCATGAGCAGTTCTTC
CDR3 protein: CASRAGGPHEQFF

V gene: TRBV7-2
J gene: TRBJ1-3
D gene: TRBD1
CDR3 length: 15
clone size: -
CDR3 DNA: TGTGCCAGCAGCTCCCAGGGGGGCCCTGGAAACACCATATATTTT
CDR3 protein: CASSSQGGPGNTIYF

V gene: TRBV7-9
J gene: TRBJ2-1
D gene: TRBD2
CDR3 length: 16
clone size: -
CDR3 DNA: TGTGCCAGCAGCCCGGCCTGGGCGGGAGGCTACAATGAGCAGTTCTTC
CDR3 protein: CASSPAWAGGYNEQFF

V gene: TRBV27
J gene: TRBJ1-5
D gene: TRBD1
CDR3 length: 16
clone size: -
CDR3 DNA: TGTGCCAGCAGTCCCACCGGGACAGGGGGCGGGCAGCCCCAGCATTTT
CDR3 protein: CASSPTGTGGGQPQHF